Listed here is a single T cell receptor beta chain. What it recognizes is unknown. This entry comes from a study of OX40 agonist ivuxolimab in advanced cancers. The overall study: In this cohort, patients received ivuxolimab, an agonistic anti-OX40 (CD134) antibody. Among those treated, three patients had partial responses, one with hepatocellular carcinoma and two with cutaneous melanoma. Study conclusions and caveats: Fewer expanded clones were found on average in CD4+ than in CD8+ T cells.

Assay: immunoSEQ multiplex PCR; the TCRdb copy retains only in-frame clones and omits some. The sample comprises 25,000 to 30,000 clones, around four fifths of which are singletons, and more than 25% rests with the top ten. Trimming stripped 1 base from V and 3 bases from J, with 7 bases between. The CDR3 is made up of 13 amino acids. Germline V gives CDR1 SGHTA, CDR2 FQGNSA. The V gene is TRBV7-2, the J gene TRBJ2-7; D ambiguous. The input for sequencing was CD4+ or CD8+ T cells sorted from blood, taken in a trial of the OX40 agonist ivuxolimab. The sequence came from an adult with an advanced solid tumor such as melanoma, head and neck, liver or kidney cancer. The CDR3 nucleotides read TGTGCCAGCAGCTTAGAGTTGTACTACGAGCAGTACTTC. Translated, it gives CASSLELYYEQYF.